This passage covers 12 T cell receptor beta chains from one sample sequenced in a study of glioma-infiltrating T cells. Using RNA template, CDR3s of TCR alpha and beta were amplified with iRepertoire arm-PCR. TCRdb re-analysed the multiplex PCR reads in MiXCR, keeping a single row per CDR3 protein. The sample consists of under 150,000 distinct CDR3 sequences, roughly a quarter of them appearing once. The sequencing sample was made of glioma tissue, nonneoplastic brain tissue, or PBMCs (not recorded which). These receptors were collected from a human donor with low-grade glioma or glioblastoma, undergoing nonglioma brain surgery, or in good health (not recorded which).

The V call is TRBV11-3, the J call TRBJ2-3, with a tentative D call TRBD1 (5 bases). Trimming cost V 6 bases and J 2 bases, with 18 bases left between them. From germline, CDR1 is SGHNT and CDR2 YENEEA. The CDR3 spans 16 residues. The CDR3 region has the DNA TGTGCCAGCAGTGGAAAACAGGACAAATACACAGATACGCAGTATTTT. Amino acids: CASSGKQDKYTDTQYF.

On this clonotype: No conserved phenylalanine or tryptophan ends this CDR3, so it is likely a read error. The CDR3 spells CASSHDGQGGGNTEAFS. In nucleotides, the CDR3 is TGTGCCAGCAGCCATGACGGACAGGGAGGGGGGAACACTGAAGCTTTCTCT. The J gene is TRBJ1-1, the V gene TRBV4-2, with 8 bases that match TRBD1. This CDR3 has 17 amino acids. V gave up 3 bases and J gave up 1 base; unmatched junction bases: 10. Germline-derived CDR1 and CDR2 are LGHNA and YNFKEQ.

This clonotype was observed a handful of times. A clone one base away is much larger, so this may be a read error. The chain recombines TRBV6-2 or TRBV6-3 with TRBJ1-1; D is ambiguous. CDR3 length equals 15 residues. Germline V gene lookup returns CDR1 MNHEY and CDR2 SVGEGT. V dropped 4 bases and J dropped 0 bases, with 12 bases sitting between them. CDR3: CASSSPPPVNTEAFF. The CDR3 DNA reads as TGTGCCAGCAGTTCGCCTCCTCCAGTGAACACTGAAGCTTTCTTT.

This clonotype has just one count. Possible read error: a much larger clone is one base away. This rearrangement joins TRBV20-1 to TRBJ2-7; the match to TRBD2 covers 12 bases. V lost 5 bases and J lost 4; bases outside the gene matches: 12. The CDR3 covers 16 residues. CDR1 DFQATT and CDR2 SNEGSKA come from the germline V gene (reference sequence). The CDR3 loop is CSAGPLGGLAGYEQYV. As DNA, the CDR3 is TGCAGTGCTGGCCCCTTGGGAGGACTAGCGGGGTACGAGCAGTACGTC.

This clonotype has a handful of counts. The genes are TRBV4-1 and TRBJ1-5; D might be TRBD1 (5 bases). The CDR3 is 13 residues long. V shed 3 bases and J shed 5 bases, with 8 bases lying between them. Germline CDR1 MGHRA, CDR2 YSYEKL. CDR3 sequence: CASSHGGDQPQHF. In nucleotides, the CDR3 is TGCGCCAGCAGCCACGGGGGGGATCAGCCCCAGCATTTT.

The chain has TRBV7-8 and TRBJ2-7, with TRBD2 matching over 7 bases. The CDR3 is 16 amino acids. After removal of 5 bases from V and 0 bases from J, the junction contained 10 bases not matched to a gene. Germline V gene sequence: CDR1 SGHVS, CDR2 FQNEAQ. In nucleotides, the CDR3 is TGTGCCAGCAGCCACCTGGGGAGGGCCAGCTCCTACGAGCAGTACGTC. Translated: CASSHLGRASSYEQYV.

Only a few counts were recorded for this clonotype. V usage is TRBV6-1 and J usage is TRBJ1-2; a possible D gene is TRBD1 (5 bases). The V end lost 8 bases, the J end lost 6 bases, and 19 bases lay between the germline ends. This CDR3 region has 14 residues. Germline V gene lookup returns CDR1 MNHNS and CDR2 SASEGT. CDR3 loop: CASCGTGRGNGYTF. CDR3 DNA: TGTGCCAGCTGCGGCACGGGGCGAGGAAATGGCTACACCTTC.

This chain links TRBV3-1 with TRBJ1-2; TRBD1 might be the D (6 bases). The CDR3 covers 15 residues. Germline CDR1 LGHDT, CDR2 YNNKEL (reference sequence). V was cut by 7 bases and J by 2 bases, with 17 bases left in between. CDR3 sequence reads: CASTSGGAWNYGYTF. Here the CDR3 DNA reads TGTGCCAGCACCTCCGGGGGGGCCTGGAACTATGGCTACACCTTC.

This sequence joins TRBV6-1 and TRBJ2-7; 11 bases agree with TRBD1. The V gene end was trimmed by 6 bases and the J gene end by 7 bases; junction bases not matched to a gene: 5. Germline CDR1 and CDR2: MNHNS and SASEGT. This CDR3 spans 13 amino acids. The CDR3 DNA reads TGTGCCAGCAGACCGGGACAGGGGGGTGAGCAGTACGTC. It is translated as CASRPGQGGEQYV.

In its sample, this clonotype was seen a few times. The chain employs TRBV18 and TRBJ1-1; 7 bases line up with TRBD1. Germline CDR1 reads KGHSH; CDR2 reads LQKENI. The CDR3 has 18 residues. The ends lost 3 bases at V and 0 bases at J; junction bases unmatched: 13. The CDR3 is CASSPLQGSSSLNTEAFF. The CDR3 DNA reads TGTGCCAGCTCACCGCTACAGGGGAGCTCTTCTCTGAACACTGAAGCTTTCTTT.

Note on this clonotype: A much larger clone differs by one base, so this may be a read error. This rearrangement joins TRBV20-1 to TRBJ2-3; 8 positions match TRBD2. This CDR3 is built from 15 residues. V lost 1 base, J lost 5 bases, and 8 bases stayed unmatched. From germline, CDR1 is DFQATT and CDR2 SNEGSKA (reference sequence). The DNA for the CDR3 is TGCAGTGCTAGAGGAAGCGGGGGCCACAAAGATACGCAGTATTTT. Encoded protein: CSARGSGGHKDTQYF.

CDR3 in amino acids: CASSLSSGGSYEQYV. CDR3 bases: TGCGCCAGCAGCTTGTCCAGCGGGGGCTCCTACGAGCAGTACGTC. J is TRBJ2-7 and V is TRBV5-1; 8 positions match TRBD2. The junction had 3 bases not matched to a gene; V was cut back by 1 base and J by 0 bases. The CDR3 sequence is 15 residues long. CDR1 is SGHRS, CDR2 YFSETQ, per germline.